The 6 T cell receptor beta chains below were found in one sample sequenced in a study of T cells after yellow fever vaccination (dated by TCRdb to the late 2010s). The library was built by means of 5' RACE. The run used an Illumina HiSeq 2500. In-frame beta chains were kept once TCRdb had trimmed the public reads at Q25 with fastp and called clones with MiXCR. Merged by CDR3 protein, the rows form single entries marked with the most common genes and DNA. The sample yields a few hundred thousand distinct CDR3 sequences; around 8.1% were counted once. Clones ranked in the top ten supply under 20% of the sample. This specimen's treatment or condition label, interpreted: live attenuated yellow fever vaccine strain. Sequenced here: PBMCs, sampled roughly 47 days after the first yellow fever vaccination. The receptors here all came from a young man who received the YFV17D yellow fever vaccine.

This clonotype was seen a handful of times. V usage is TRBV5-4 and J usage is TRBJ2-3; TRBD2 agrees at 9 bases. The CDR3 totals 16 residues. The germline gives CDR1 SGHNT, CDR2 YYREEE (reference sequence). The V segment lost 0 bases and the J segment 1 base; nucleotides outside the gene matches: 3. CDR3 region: CASSLGAGGGTDTQYF. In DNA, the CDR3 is TGTGCCAGCAGCTTGGGGGCGGGGGGGGGCACAGATACGCAGTATTTT.

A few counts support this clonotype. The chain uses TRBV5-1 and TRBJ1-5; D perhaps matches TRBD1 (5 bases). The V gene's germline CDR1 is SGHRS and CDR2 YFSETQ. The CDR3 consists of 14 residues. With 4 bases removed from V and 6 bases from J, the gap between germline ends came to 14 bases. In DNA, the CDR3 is TGCGCCAGCAGCGTGGGGCAGGAAGGTCAGCCCCAGCATTTT. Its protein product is CASSVGQEGQPQHF. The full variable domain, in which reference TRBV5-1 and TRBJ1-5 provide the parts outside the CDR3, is KAGVTQTPRYLIKTRGQQVTLSCSPISGHRSVSWYQQTPGQGLQFLFEYFSETQRNKGNFPGRFSGRQFSNSRSEMNVSTLELGDSALYLCASSVGQEGQPQHFGDGTRLSIL.

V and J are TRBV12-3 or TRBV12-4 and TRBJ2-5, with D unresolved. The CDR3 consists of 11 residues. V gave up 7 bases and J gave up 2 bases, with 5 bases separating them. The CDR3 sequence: CASKFQETQYF. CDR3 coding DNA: TGTGCCAGCAAGTTTCAAGAGACCCAGTACTTC.

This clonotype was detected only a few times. CDR3 protein: CASGLVLRTAGNTEAFF. The CDR3 nucleotides are TGTGCTAGTGGTTTGGTACTAAGAACCGCGGGGAACACTGAAGCTTTCTTT. The chain combines TRBV12-5 with TRBJ1-1; D remains ambiguous. Trimming removed 0 bases at V and 1 base at J, with 15 bases between. The length of the CDR3 is 17 residues. Germline V lookup: CDR1 LGHNT, CDR2 FRNRAP. Drawing the rest from reference TRBV12-5 and TRBJ1-1, the complete variable domain is DARVTQTPRHKVTEMGQEVTMRCQPILGHNTVFWYRQTMMQGLELLAYFRNRAPLDDSGMPKDRFSAEMPDATLATLKIQPSEPRDSAVYFCASGLVLRTAGNTEAFFGQGTRLTVV.

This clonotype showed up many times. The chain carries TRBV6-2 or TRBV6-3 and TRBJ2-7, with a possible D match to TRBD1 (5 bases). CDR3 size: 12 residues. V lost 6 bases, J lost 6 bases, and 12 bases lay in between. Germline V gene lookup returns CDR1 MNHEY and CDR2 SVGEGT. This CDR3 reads CASRWQGSEQYF. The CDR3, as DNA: TGTGCCAGCAGGTGGCAGGGATCCGAGCAGTACTTC.

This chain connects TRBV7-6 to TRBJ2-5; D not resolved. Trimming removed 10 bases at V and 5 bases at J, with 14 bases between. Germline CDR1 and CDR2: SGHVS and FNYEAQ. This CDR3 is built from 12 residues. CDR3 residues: CATATSTETQYF. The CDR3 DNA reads TGTGCCACCGCTACGTCGACGGAGACCCAGTACTTC.